One and the same sample provided the 9 T cell receptor beta chains below, sequenced in a study of vaccination and CD4 T cells after COVID-19. Treatment in this sample: roughly nine-day PBMC culture with coronavirus spike peptide pools or control peptides (ViraFEST assay). For these TCRs, the target antigens are not known. The Oncomine TCR Beta short-read assay was what sequenced the DNA obtained from cultured CD4+ T cells. A single record per CDR3 protein comes from TCRdb applying MiXCR to the PCR reads. The sample includes around 18,000 distinct CDR3 sequences, less than 40% of them seen just once. This specimen was CD4+ T cells from blood, cultured in vitro, taken before SARS-CoV-2 vaccination. The receptors shown here come from a human donor who received a COVID-19 vaccine.

The V and J genes are TRBV19 and TRBJ2-2; D is possibly TRBD1 or TRBD2 (6 bases each). The CDR3 is made up of 15 amino acids. Germline CDR1 is LNHDA and CDR2 is SQIVND (reference sequence). Trimming pared 3 bases from V and 7 bases from J, leaving 15 bases between. In DNA, the CDR3 is TGTGCCAGTAGTATTAATCCGGGGGCCCACGGGGAGCTGTTTTTT. Protein sequence: CASSINPGAHGELFF.

This rearrangement joins TRBV28 to TRBJ1-6; D might be TRBD1 (6 bases). The CDR3 spans 16 residues. Germline loops: CDR1 MDHEN, CDR2 SYDVKM. With 6 bases removed from V and 8 bases from J, the gap between germline ends came to 20 bases. The CDR3 region has the DNA TGTGCCAGCAGCTTAGAGGGGGGCAGACCCGATTCACCCCTCCACTTT. Amino acids: CASSLEGGRPDSPLHF.

This clonotype appeared a few times. The chain combines TRBV7-8 with TRBJ1-1; TRBD1 agrees at 9 bases. CDR3 length: 13 residues. The V gene's germline CDR1 is SGHVS and CDR2 FQNEAQ. V lost 5 bases to trimming and J lost 7 bases; unmatched junction nucleotides: 5. Here the CDR3 DNA reads TGTGCCAGCAGCCCTCGGGACAGGGTTGAAGCTTTCTTT. Residues: CASSPRDRVEAFF.

CDR3 residues: CASSLGDRANYGYTF. CDR3 DNA sequence: TGCGCCAGCAGCTTGGGCGATCGTGCTAACTATGGCTACACCTTC. The V and J genes are TRBV5-1 and TRBJ1-2; D remains ambiguous. Trimming took 0 bases from V and 0 from J, leaving 9 bases between them. CDR3 size: 15 residues. In germline, CDR1 is SGHRS, CDR2 YFSETQ.

This clonotype was seen a few times. This sequence joins TRBV6-1 and TRBJ2-5; 9 nucleotides agree with TRBD2. This CDR3 has 14 amino acids. With 8 bases clipped from V and 5 bases from J, the junction kept 9 bases outside the gene matches. CDR1 is MNHNS, CDR2 SASEGT, per germline. CDR3 bases: TGTGCCAGCCAGATGGTAGCGGGGGCGGAGACCCAGTACTTC. As protein: CASQMVAGAETQYF.

The gene calls are TRBV2 and TRBJ1-5; D is perhaps TRBD1 (6 bases). The CDR3 extends over 15 amino acids. Germline CDR1 and CDR2: SNHLY and FYNNEI. V lost 4 bases and J lost 2, with 12 bases in between. The CDR3: CASSGGGGGNQPQHF. CDR3 nucleotides: TGTGCCAGCAGTGGCGGGGGCGGGGGCAATCAGCCCCAGCATTTT.

The chain recombines TRBV2 with TRBJ2-7, with 7 nucleotides matching TRBD2. The junction had 4 bases not matched to a gene; V was cut back by 11 bases and J by 0 bases. CDR1 is SNHLY, CDR2 FYNNEI, per germline. This CDR3 region has 12 residues. The CDR3 protein is CAGGGVSYEQYF. Here the CDR3 DNA reads TGTGCCGGCGGGGGAGTCTCCTACGAGCAGTACTTC.

V gene TRBV4-2 combines with J gene TRBJ2-5; TRBD2 matches 7 bases. This CDR3 is built from 18 residues. The trim removed 5 bases at V and 1 base at J, leaving 16 bases unmatched. Per germline, CDR1 LGHNA and CDR2 YNFKEQ. CDR3 in DNA: TGTGCCAGCAGCACTGGATCCCTGGCGGGGGACCGCCAAGAGACCCAGTACTTC. As protein: CASSTGSLAGDRQETQYF.

This clonotype showed up just a few times. The J gene is TRBJ1-6, the V gene TRBV19, with 10 bases aligning to TRBD1. CDR3 length: 16 amino acids. J gave up 2 bases and V 4 bases, and 2 bases lay outside the gene matches. Germline loops: CDR1 LNHDA, CDR2 SQIVND (reference sequence). The CDR3 nucleotides read TGTGCCAGTAGTACGACAGGGGGCGCCTATAATTCACCCCTCCACTTT. Translation gives CASSTTGGAYNSPLHF.